This entry describes one TCR beta chain. Its antigen target is currently unknown. No much larger clonotype is one base removed from it; base qualities were not supplied. These data originate in a study of tumor and adjacent non-tumor tissue in lung cancer (dated by TCRdb to about 2018). For the wider study: By cancer type, the cohort comprised about 13 adenocarcinoma patients, a couple of squamous cell carcinoma patients and 1 small cell lung cancer patient. The 15 enrolled patients, of whom approximately 10 were men and 5 were women, were aged roughly 31 to 85 years and were diagnosed with TNM stage I to III disease. A total of some 130 million productive TCRbeta reads were generated by sequencing, corresponding to an average of around 3.8 million reads per sample. The study compared bulk TCRbeta repertoires from lung tumor tissue and matched distant non-tumor lung tissue of some 14 lung cancer patients. More than 25 paired specimens, one tumor and one normal lung sample per patient, were profiled by TCRbeta CDR3 sequencing. Overall study outcomes, separate from this receptor: Neither the sequencing platform nor unique molecular identifiers are mentioned in the methods. In normal lung, the top 100 clones accounted for a significantly larger cumulative share of the repertoire than in tumor tissue. Significantly higher TCR diversity was found in younger patients, and higher tumor TCR diversity was associated with shorter overall and disease-free survival. Because peripheral blood was not sequenced, blood TCRbeta repertoires in the lung cancer patients of the study were not examined. Only around 15 patients were included in the cohort, and the need for larger samples and more detailed clinical data was noted by the authors. TCR diversity (inverse Simpson) was significantly higher in tumor than in normal lung tissue (roughly 430 vs 170, P = 0.0075, Mann-Whitney U test).

Trimming removed 10 bases from V and 2 bases from J, leaving 12 bases between the germline ends. The CDR3 has 12 amino acids, counting the end cysteine and phenylalanine. Just CDR3 DNA is preserved here, 36 bases in frame from base 1. From a lookup of the germline V gene (reference sequence), CDR1 and CDR2 are MNHNY and SVGAGI. The method was multiplex PCR. These reads were obtained on an Illumina HiSeq 2500. TCRbeta libraries were built by three rounds of nested PCR using primers (Table S4), following protocols modified from ARM-PCR. PCR products of 200-500 bp were gel-excised and purified with the QIAquick gel extraction kit before sequencing. From the authors' description of their analysis: Reads were cleaned with Trimmomatic, merged with FLASH into complete CDR3 sequences, and assigned to V(D)J germline segments with MiTCR. Clonal diversity was computed as the inverse Simpson's index with VDJtools. Productive reads were defined as in-frame sequences without a premature stop codon. TCRdb trimmed the raw reads at Q25, called clones with MiXCR and kept productive beta chains. Rows with one shared CDR3 protein collapse into an entry with the most common genes and DNA. What appears here as the V and J calls and clone size reflects TCRdb's work, not the paper's. Here the sample has under 250,000 distinct CDR3 sequences; less than 80% occur a single time. In total, the top ten clones hold around 25% of the sample.

Bulk unsorted tissue served as the source for RNA extraction, and RNA quality was assessed using a NanoDrop ND-1000 and an Agilent 2100. The donors were newly diagnosed lung cancer patients admitted for thoracic surgery in China from August to November 2014 who had not received prior chemotherapy. Patients with previous radiotherapy or chemotherapy, or with another concurrent cancer, were excluded from the study. Pieces of surgical tissue measuring about 1-2 cm3 were kept in RNAlater solution and held at -80 degrees C until needed. The chain is encoded by TRBV6-6 joined to TRBJ2-7; there is no confident call for the D gene. The sequence was obtained from a man aged 55-75 years with non-small cell lung cancer. Input material: lung tumor tissue. The DNA reads TGTGCCACCAGAGACATGGCCTACGAGCAGTACTTC. The translation is CATRDMAYEQYF.